Included here is one T cell receptor beta chain sequence, with context. The antigen remains unidentified. Treatment described: some 20 received Ad26.COV2.S at low or high dose, single or two shots; roughly five received placebo; per-sample allocation not given. Samples came from day 63 after the first vaccine or placebo injection. An adult aged 18-55 years in Boston served as the donor. These data come from a study of Ad26.COV2.S vaccination and SARS-CoV-2 variants. Study context: Into the muscle, Ad26.COV2.S was dosed once or twice, 56 days apart. Overall study results and limits: Researchers reported similar non-spike TCR breadth in vaccine and placebo recipients. The TCR breadth and depth analyses may have understated or missed part of the total T cell responses.

The data were produced by immunoSEQ multiplex PCR, yet TCRdb's version contains in-frame clones alone and is incomplete. The sample holds about 480,000 clones; around 85% are singletons and the top ten take roughly 13%. Sequencing used peripheral blood, obtained in a trial of Ad26.COV2.S vaccine versus placebo. The source of this sequence is a person aged 18-60 years who received the Ad26.COV2.S COVID-19 vaccine or a placebo.

The CDR3 loop reads CASSQEGVPGDEQFF. CDR3 sequence (DNA): TGCGCCAGCAGCCAAGAGGGAGTGCCGGGAGATGAGCAGTTCTTC. The chain has TRBV4-3 and TRBJ2-1; a possible D gene is TRBD2 (6 bases). The V end lost 0 bases, the J end lost 8 bases, and 14 bases lay between the germline ends. This CDR3 has 15 amino acids. The V gene's germline CDR1 is LGHNA and CDR2 YSLEER.